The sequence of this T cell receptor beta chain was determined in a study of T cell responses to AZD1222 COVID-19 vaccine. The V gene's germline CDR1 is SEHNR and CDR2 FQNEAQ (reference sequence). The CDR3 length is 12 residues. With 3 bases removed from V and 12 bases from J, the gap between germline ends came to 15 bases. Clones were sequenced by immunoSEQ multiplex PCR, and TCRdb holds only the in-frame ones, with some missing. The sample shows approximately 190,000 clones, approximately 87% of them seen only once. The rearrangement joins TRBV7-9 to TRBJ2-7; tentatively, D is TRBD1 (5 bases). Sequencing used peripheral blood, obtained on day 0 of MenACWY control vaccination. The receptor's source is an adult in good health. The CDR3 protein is CASSFDSARWYF. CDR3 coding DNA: TGTGCCAGCAGCTTCGACAGTGCTCGGTGGTACTTC.